This TCR beta chain stems from a study of shared clonotypes between healthy human individuals. Terminally differentiated effector memory CD45RA+ cells were excluded from the naive CD8 cells, which were CD45RO-negative and positively selected for CCR7. The method was immunoSEQ multiplex PCR; TCRdb's version includes in-frame clones alone and lacks a portion of them. This repertoire shows roughly 570,000 clones, more than 95% found once; its top ten account for 0.3%. Germline loops: CDR1 SGHAT, CDR2 FQNNGV. Unmatched junction bases numbered 4, after V lost 0 bases and J lost 6 bases. CDR3 size: 15 residues. Broader study findings: A reduction in generation probabilities was seen for non-shared clonotypes relative to those shared by all four donors. There were few donors, and this limited the genetic and exposure-history diversity represented.

With respect to this clone: Its antigen is unknown.

This TCR derives from a man aged 25 to 40 in good health. The chain combines TRBV11-2 with TRBJ2-1; 8 bases match TRBD1. Material for sequencing was naive CD8+ T cells sorted from blood. Written as DNA, the CDR3 is TGTGCCAGCAGCTTAGATCCAGGGGGCCTCAATGAGCAGTTCTTC. Its protein is CASSLDPGGLNEQFF.